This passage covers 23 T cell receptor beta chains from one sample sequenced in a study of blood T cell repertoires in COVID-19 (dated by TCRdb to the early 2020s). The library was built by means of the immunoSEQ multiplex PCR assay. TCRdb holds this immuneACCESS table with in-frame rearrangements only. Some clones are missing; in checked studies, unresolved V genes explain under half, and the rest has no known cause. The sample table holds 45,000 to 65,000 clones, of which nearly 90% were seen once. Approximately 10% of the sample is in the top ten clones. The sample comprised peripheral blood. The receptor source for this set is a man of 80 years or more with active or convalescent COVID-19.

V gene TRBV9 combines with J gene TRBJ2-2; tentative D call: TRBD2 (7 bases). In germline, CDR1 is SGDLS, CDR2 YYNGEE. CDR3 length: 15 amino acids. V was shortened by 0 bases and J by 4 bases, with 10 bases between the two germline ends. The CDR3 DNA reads TGTGCCAGCAGCGTAGGCGGGGGCGGCACCGGGGAGCTGTTTTTT. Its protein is CASSVGGGGTGELFF.

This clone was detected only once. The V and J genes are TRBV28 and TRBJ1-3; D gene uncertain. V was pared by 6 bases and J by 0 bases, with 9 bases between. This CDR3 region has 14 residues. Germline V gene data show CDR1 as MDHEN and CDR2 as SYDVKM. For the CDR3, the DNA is TGTGCCAGCAGCCCAGACACCTCTGGAAACACCATATATTTT. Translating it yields CASSPDTSGNTIYF.

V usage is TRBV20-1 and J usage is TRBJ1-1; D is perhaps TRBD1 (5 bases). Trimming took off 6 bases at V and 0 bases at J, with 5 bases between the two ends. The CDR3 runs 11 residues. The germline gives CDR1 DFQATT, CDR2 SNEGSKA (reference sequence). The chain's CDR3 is CSAGVNTEAFF. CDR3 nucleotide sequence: TGCAGTGCAGGGGTGAACACTGAAGCTTTCTTT.

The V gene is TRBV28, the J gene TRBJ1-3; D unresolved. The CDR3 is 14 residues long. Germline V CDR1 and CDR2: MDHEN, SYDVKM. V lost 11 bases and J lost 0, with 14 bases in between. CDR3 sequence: CASRPPSSGNTIYF. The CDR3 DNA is TGTGCCTCTAGGCCCCCGAGCTCTGGAAACACCATATATTTT. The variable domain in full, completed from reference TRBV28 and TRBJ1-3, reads DVKVTQSSRYLVKRTGEKVFLECVQDMDHENMFWYRQDPGLGLRLIYFSYDVKMKEKGDIPEGYSVSREKKERFSLILESASTNQTSMYLCASRPPSSGNTIYFGEGSWLTVV.

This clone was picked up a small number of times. As DNA, the CDR3 is TGTGCCAGCCGGAGTCAGGGGCGAGGTGGAGAAAAACTGTTTTTT. Encoded protein: CASRSQGRGGEKLFF. The rearrangement links TRBV6-5 to TRBJ1-4; weak D call: TRBD1 (6 bases). Germline loops: CDR1 MNHEY, CDR2 SVGAGI. With 8 bases removed from V and 8 bases from J, the gap between germline ends came to 21 bases. The CDR3 length is 15 residues.

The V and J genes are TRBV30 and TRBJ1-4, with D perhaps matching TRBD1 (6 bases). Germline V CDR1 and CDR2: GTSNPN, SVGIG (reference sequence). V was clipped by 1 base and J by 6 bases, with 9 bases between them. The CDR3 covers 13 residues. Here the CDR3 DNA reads TGTGCCTGGAGTGGGGGGCGGGATGAAAAACTGTTTTTT. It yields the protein CAWSGGRDEKLFF.

The CDR3 here is CASSGTSGVSDTQYF. The CDR3 bases are TGTGCCAGCAGTGGGACTAGCGGGGTTTCAGATACGCAGTATTTT. The V and J genes are TRBV2 and TRBJ2-3; 12 bases align to TRBD2. Per the germline V gene, CDR1 is SNHLY and CDR2 is FYNNEI. There are 15 residues in the CDR3. Trimming cost V 4 bases and J 4 bases; bases outside gene matches: 3.

The CDR3 DNA follows: TGTGCCAGCAGTTACTCAGGCAGGCGTGAGACCCAGTACTTC. Translating gives CASSYSGRRETQYF. The chain uses TRBV6-2 or TRBV6-3 and TRBJ2-5, with D unclear. The CDR3 totals 14 residues. Per the germline V gene, CDR1 is MNHEY and CDR2 is SVGEGT. V lost 0 bases and J lost 5, with 10 bases in between.

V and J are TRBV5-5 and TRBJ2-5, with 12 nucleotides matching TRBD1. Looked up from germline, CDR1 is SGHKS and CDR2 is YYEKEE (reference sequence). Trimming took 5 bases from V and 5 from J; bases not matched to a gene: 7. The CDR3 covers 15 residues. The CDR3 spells CASREGQGAWETQYF. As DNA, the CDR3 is TGTGCCAGCAGAGAGGGACAGGGGGCGTGGGAGACCCAGTACTTC. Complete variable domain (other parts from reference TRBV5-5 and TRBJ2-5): DAGVTQSPTHLIKTRGQQVTLRCSPISGHKSVSWYQQVLGQGPQFIFQYYEKEERGRGNFPDRFSARQFPNYSSELNVNALLLGDSALYLCASREGQGAWETQYFGPGTRLLVL.

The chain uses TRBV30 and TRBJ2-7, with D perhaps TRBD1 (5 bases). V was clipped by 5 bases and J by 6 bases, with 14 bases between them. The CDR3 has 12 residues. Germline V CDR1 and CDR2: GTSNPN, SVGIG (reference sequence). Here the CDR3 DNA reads TGTGCCTGGCATACAGGAATCGGCGAGCAGTACTTC. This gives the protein CAWHTGIGEQYF.

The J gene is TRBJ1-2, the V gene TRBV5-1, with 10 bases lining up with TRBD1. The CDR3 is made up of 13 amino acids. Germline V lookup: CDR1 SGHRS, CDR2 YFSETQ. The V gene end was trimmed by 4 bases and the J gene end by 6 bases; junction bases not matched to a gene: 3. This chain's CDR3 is CASSGGTGDGYTF. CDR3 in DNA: TGCGCCAGCAGCGGAGGGACAGGGGATGGCTACACCTTC.

The CDR3 sequence: CASSDYGGSTNEKLFF. The CDR3 nucleotides are TGTGCCAGCAGCGACTACGGGGGGTCAACTAATGAAAAACTGTTTTTT. V gene TRBV7-8 combines with J gene TRBJ1-4; D perhaps matches TRBD1 (5 bases). CDR1 SGHVS and CDR2 FQNEAQ come from the germline V gene. This CDR3 is built from 16 residues. The V end lost 5 bases, the J end lost 0 bases, and 13 bases lay between the germline ends.

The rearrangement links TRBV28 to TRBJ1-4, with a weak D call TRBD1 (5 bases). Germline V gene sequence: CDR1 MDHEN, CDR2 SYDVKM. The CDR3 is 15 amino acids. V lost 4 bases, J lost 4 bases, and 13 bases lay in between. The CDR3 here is CASSSLTAYNEKLFF. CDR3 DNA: TGTGCCAGCAGTTCCTTGACAGCTTATAATGAAAAACTGTTTTTT.

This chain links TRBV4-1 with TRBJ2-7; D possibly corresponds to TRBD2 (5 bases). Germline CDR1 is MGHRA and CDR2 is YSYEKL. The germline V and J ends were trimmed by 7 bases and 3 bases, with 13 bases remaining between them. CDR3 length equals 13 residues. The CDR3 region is CASTRERLYEQYF. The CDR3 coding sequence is TGCGCCAGCACGAGGGAGAGACTCTACGAGCAGTACTTC.

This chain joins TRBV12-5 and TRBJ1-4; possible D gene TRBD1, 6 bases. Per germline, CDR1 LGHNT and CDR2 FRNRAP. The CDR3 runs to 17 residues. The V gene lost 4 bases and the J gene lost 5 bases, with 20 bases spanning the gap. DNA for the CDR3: TGTGCTAGTGGTTGCGTTAGGGGGGGACGGCAGAATGAAAAACTGTTTTTT. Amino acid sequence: CASGCVRGGRQNEKLFF.

CDR3 in amino acids: CAISGLATNNEQFF. DNA for the CDR3: TGTGCCATCAGTGGACTAGCGACTAACAATGAGCAGTTCTTC. This sequence joins TRBV10-3 and TRBJ2-1, with 8 bases aligning to TRBD2. V lost 4 bases to trimming and J lost 5 bases; unmatched junction nucleotides: 4. The V gene's germline CDR1 is ENHRY and CDR2 SYGVKD. CDR3 length equals 14 residues.

Here the CDR3 reads CAWSSGRISNQPQHF. For the CDR3, the DNA is TGTGCCTGGAGTTCAGGGCGCATTAGCAATCAGCCCCAGCATTTT. This chain connects TRBV30 to TRBJ1-5; tentatively, D is TRBD1 (5 bases). CDR1 GTSNPN and CDR2 SVGIG come from the germline V gene (reference sequence). This CDR3 region has 15 residues. The V gene lost 2 bases and the J gene lost 0 bases, with 11 bases spanning the gap.

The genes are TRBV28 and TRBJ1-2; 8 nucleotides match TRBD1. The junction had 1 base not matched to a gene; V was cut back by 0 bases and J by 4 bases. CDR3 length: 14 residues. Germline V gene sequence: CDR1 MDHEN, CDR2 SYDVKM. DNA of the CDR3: TGTGCCAGCAGTTTATGGGACAGGGCCTATGGCTACACCTTC. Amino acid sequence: CASSLWDRAYGYTF.

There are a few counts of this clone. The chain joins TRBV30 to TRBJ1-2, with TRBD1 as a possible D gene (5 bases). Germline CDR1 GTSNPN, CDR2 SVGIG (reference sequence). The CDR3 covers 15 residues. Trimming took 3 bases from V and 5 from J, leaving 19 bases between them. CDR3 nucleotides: TGTGCCTGGAGGCCCCGTAGAAGGGGTAAATATGGCTACACCTTC. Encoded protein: CAWRPRRRGKYGYTF.

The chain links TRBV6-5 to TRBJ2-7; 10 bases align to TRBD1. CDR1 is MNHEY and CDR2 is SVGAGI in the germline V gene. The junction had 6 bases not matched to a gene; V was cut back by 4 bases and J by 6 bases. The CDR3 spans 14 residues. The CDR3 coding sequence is TGTGCCAGCAGTTCCCGACAGGGGGCGCGCGAGCAGTACTTC. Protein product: CASSSRQGAREQYF.

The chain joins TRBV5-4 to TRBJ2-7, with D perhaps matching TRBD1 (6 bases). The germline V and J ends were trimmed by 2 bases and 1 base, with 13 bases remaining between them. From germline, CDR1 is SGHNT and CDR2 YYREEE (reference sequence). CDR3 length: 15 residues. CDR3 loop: CASSFAGVSSYEQYF. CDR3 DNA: TGTGCCAGCAGCTTCGCAGGGGTGTCATCCTACGAGCAGTACTTC.

The CDR3 region has the DNA TGTGCCAGCAGCTTCGGTGACAGGGTTCTTGGAAACACCATATATTTT. Residues: CASSFGDRVLGNTIYF. This rearrangement joins TRBV7-9 to TRBJ1-3; 7 bases are shared with TRBD1. The germline gives CDR1 SEHNR, CDR2 FQNEAQ (reference sequence). The CDR3 is 16 amino acids. J gave up 3 bases and V 3 bases, and 8 bases lay outside the gene matches.

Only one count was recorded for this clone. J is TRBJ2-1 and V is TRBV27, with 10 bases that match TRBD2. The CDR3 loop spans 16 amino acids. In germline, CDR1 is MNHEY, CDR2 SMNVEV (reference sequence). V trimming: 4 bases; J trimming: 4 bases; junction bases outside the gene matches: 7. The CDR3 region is CASSSPTSGLYNEQFF. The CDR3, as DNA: TGTGCCAGCAGTTCCCCGACTAGCGGGCTTTACAATGAGCAGTTCTTC.